This T cell receptor (beta chain) emerged from a study of blood T cell repertoires in COVID-19. In this sample, this clone turned up once. The repertoire was sequenced with immunoSEQ multiplex PCR; TCRdb's copy has only in-frame clones and lacks some. Of 200,000 to 250,000 clones detected, 70% to 90% appear once; the ten largest clones hold 0.85% to 1%. Per germline, CDR1 LNHDA and CDR2 SQIVND (reference sequence). Between the trimmed V and J ends, which lost 9 bases and 2 bases, there was a span of 14 bases. CDR3 length equals 13 residues. The chain couples TRBV19 to TRBJ2-7; a possible D gene is TRBD1 (6 bases). The clonotype originates from a man aged 40-55 years with acute or convalescent COVID-19. Sequencing used peripheral blood. DNA for the CDR3: TGTGCCAGCCCGGGACACCCGACCTACGAGCAGTACTTC. Translation: CASPGHPTYEQYF.